The 11 T cell receptor beta chains listed next were all sequenced from one sample in a study of T cell responses to AZD1222 COVID-19 vaccine. Measured with immunoSEQ multiplex PCR; TCRdb has only the in-frame clones, and not every one. The table records some 84,000 clones, approximately 88% of them present only once. Sequences were derived from peripheral blood, sampled 28 days after the second AZD1222 dose. These receptors came from an adult who received the AZD1222 COVID-19 vaccine.

The genes are TRBV13 and TRBJ1-5; D gene ambiguous. The V end lost 2 bases, the J end lost 8 bases, and 10 bases lay between the germline ends. This CDR3 is 13 amino acids long. CDR1 is PRHDT and CDR2 is FYEKMQ in the germline V gene (reference sequence). The CDR3 DNA follows: TGTGCCAGCAGCTTAACCCTTGGGGAGCCCCAGCATTTT. Encoded protein: CASSLTLGEPQHF.

The rearrangement links TRBV15 to TRBJ2-7; 11 nucleotides align to TRBD1. CDR3 length equals 18 residues. The junction had 9 bases not matched to a gene; V was cut back by 0 bases and J by 2 bases. The V gene's germline CDR1 is LNHNV and CDR2 YYDKDF (reference sequence). The CDR3 DNA reads TGTGCCACCAGCAGAGATCTTCCGGGACAGGGGGGCCCCTACGAGCAGTACTTC. Its translation: CATSRDLPGQGGPYEQYF.

This rearrangement joins TRBV9 to TRBJ2-1; 14 bases match TRBD2. This CDR3 contains 18 residues. The V and J ends lost 2 bases and 3 bases, in that order; junction bases with no gene match: 7. CDR1 and CDR2 (germline): SGDLS, YYNGEE. The CDR3 region has the DNA TGTGCCAGCAGCGTCGCCGGGACTAGCGGGGGCTACTACAATGAGCAGTTCTTC. Translated, it gives CASSVAGTSGGYYNEQFF.

CDR3 DNA: TGTGCCAGCTCACCGGGTCTGAACACTGAAGCTTTCTTT. It is translated as CASSPGLNTEAFF. This rearrangement joins TRBV18 to TRBJ1-1, with D uncertain. Germline CDR1 KGHSH, CDR2 LQKENI. The ends were cut back, 3 bases at V and 0 bases at J, with 5 bases in the middle. CDR3 length: 13 amino acids.

The V call is TRBV13, the J call TRBJ1-4, with D possibly being TRBD1 (5 bases). The CDR3 loop spans 11 amino acids. With 6 bases removed from V and 7 bases from J, the gap between germline ends came to 6 bases. Germline CDR1 PRHDT, CDR2 FYEKMQ (reference sequence). The CDR3 bases are TGTGCCAGCAGGGGGGGTGAAAAACTGTTTTTT. Translated, it gives CASRGGEKLFF.

A word on this clone: One end of the junction does not line up with germline, which may come from a read error. CDR3 residues: CASTITGGTEAFF. CDR3 DNA: TGTGCCAGTACTATAACAGGGGGCACTGAAGCTTTCTTT. This chain links TRBV19 with TRBJ1-1, with 8 bases aligning to TRBD1. Per germline, CDR1 LNHDA and CDR2 SQIVND (reference sequence). The CDR3 is made up of 13 amino acids.

The chain has TRBV6-5 and TRBJ1-2; D is ambiguous. V was pared by 9 bases and J by 0 bases, with 8 bases between. From germline, CDR1 is MNHEY and CDR2 SVGAGI. CDR3 length: 12 residues. This CDR3 is CASAPSNYGYTF. The CDR3 region has the DNA TGTGCCAGTGCGCCTTCTAACTATGGCTACACCTTC.

The genes are TRBV7-2 and TRBJ2-7, with D possibly TRBD1 on 5 matching bases. The CDR3 runs to 14 residues. V lost 1 base to trimming and J lost 6 bases, with 13 bases between them. Per the germline V gene, CDR1 is SGHTA and CDR2 is FQGNSA. In DNA form, the CDR3 reads TGTGCCAGCAGCTTAGTTTGGCAGGGCCGCGAGCAGTACTTC. Its protein is CASSLVWQGREQYF. Filled out from reference TRBV7-2 and TRBJ2-7, the complete variable domain reads GAGVSQSPSNKVTEKGKDVELRCDPISGHTALYWYRQSLGQGLEFLIYFQGNSAPDKSGLPSDRFSAERTGGSVSTLTIQRTQQEDSAVYLCASSLVWQGREQYFGPGTRLTVT.

The sample holds one count of this clone. The chain recombines TRBV7-2 with TRBJ2-5; tentative D call: TRBD1 (5 bases). Germline V gene sequence: CDR1 SGHTA, CDR2 FQGNSA. CDR3 length equals 13 residues. V lost 10 bases and J lost 2, with 14 bases in between. CDR3 sequence reads: CATSGASQETQYF. DNA of the CDR3: TGTGCCACCAGTGGGGCATCTCAAGAGACCCAGTACTTC.

This clone was detected a few times. This sequence joins TRBV27 and TRBJ1-2; 9 nucleotides line up with TRBD1. The CDR3 has 14 amino acids. V gave up 6 bases and J gave up 7 bases; unmatched junction bases: 9. The germline V gene has CDR1 MNHEY and CDR2 SMNVEV (reference sequence). CDR3 coding DNA: TGTGCCAGCAGGCCCGGACAGGGGATGGGTGGCTACACCTTC. Protein product: CASRPGQGMGGYTF.

This clone was seen only once. The V and J genes are TRBV19 and TRBJ2-1; 11 positions agree with TRBD2. The CDR3 runs 18 residues. Germline trimming cut 5 bases from V and 0 bases from J; bases unmatched to any gene: 9. Germline CDR1 is LNHDA and CDR2 is SQIVND (reference sequence). This chain's CDR3 is CASSLTSGGPPSYNEQFF. CDR3 nucleotides: TGTGCCAGTAGTCTTACTAGCGGGGGCCCCCCCTCCTACAATGAGCAGTTCTTC.